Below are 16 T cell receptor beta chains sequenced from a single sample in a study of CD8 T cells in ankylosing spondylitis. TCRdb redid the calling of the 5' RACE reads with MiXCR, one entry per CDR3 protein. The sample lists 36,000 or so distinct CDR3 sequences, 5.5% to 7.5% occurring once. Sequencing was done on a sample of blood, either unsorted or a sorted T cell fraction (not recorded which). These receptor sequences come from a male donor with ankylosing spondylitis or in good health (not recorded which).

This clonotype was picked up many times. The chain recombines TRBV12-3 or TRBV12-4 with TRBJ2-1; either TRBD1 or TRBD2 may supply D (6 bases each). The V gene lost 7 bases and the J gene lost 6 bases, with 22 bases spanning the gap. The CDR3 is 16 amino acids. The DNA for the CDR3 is TGTGCCAGCACCTTAACAGGGACTGGACGAATCAATGAGCAGTTCTTC. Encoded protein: CASTLTGTGRINEQFF.

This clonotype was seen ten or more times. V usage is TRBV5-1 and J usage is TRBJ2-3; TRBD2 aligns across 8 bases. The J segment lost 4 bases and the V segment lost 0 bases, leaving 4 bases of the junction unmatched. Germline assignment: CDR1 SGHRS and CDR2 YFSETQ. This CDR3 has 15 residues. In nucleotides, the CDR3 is TGCGCCAGCAGCTTGGTACTAGCGGAATCAGATACGCAGTATTTT. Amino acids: CASSLVLAESDTQYF.

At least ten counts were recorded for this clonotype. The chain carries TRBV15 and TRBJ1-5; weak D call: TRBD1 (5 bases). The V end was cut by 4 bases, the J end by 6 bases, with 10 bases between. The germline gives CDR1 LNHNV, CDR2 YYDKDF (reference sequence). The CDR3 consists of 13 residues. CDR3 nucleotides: TGTGCCACCAGCACGGCAGGGCCTCAGCCCCAGCATTTT. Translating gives CATSTAGPQPQHF. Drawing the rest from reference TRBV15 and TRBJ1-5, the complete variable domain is DAMVIQNPRYQVTQFGKPVTLSCSQTLNHNVMYWYQQKSSQAPKLLFHYYDKDFNNEADTPDNFQSRRPNTSFCFLDIRSPGLGDTAMYLCATSTAGPQPQHFGDGTRLSIL.

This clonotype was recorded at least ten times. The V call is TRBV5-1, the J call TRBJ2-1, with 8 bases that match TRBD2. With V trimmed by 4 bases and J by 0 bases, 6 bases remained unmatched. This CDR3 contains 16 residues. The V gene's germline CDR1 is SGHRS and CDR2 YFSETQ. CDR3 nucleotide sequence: TGCGCCAGCAGCCGGGGGGGATCCGGCTCCTACAATGAGCAGTTCTTC. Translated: CASSRGGSGSYNEQFF.

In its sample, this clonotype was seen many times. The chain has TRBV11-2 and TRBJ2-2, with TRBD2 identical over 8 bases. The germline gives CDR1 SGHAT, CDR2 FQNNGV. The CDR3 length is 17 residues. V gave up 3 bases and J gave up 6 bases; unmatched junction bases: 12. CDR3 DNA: TGTGCCAGCAGCTTCTCGAGGGGTAGCGGGATCGCCGGGGAGCTGTTTTTT. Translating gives CASSFSRGSGIAGELFF.

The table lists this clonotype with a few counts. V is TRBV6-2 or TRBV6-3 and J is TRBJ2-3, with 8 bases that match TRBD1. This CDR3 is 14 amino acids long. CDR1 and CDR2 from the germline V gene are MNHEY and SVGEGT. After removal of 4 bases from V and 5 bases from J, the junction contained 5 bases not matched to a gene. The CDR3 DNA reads TGTGCCAGCAGTTCCCGGACAGGGCGAGATACGCAGTATTTT. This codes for CASSSRTGRDTQYF.

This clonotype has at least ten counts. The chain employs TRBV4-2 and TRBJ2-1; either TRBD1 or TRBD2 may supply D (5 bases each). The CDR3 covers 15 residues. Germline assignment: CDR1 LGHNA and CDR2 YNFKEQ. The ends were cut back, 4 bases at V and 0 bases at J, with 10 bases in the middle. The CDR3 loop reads CASSPERGSYNEQFF. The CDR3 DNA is TGTGCCAGCAGCCCGGAGAGGGGCTCCTACAATGAGCAGTTCTTC.

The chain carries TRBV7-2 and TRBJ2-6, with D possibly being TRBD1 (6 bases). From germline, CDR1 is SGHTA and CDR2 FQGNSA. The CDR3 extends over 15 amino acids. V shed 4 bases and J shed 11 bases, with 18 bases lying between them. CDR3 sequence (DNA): TGTGCCAGCAGCTCGTTGGGGGCCGGTTTGGACGTCCTGACTTTC. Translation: CASSSLGAGLDVLTF. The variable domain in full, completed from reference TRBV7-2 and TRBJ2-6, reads GAGVSQSPSNKVTEKGKDVELRCDPISGHTALYWYRQSLGQGLEFLIYFQGNSAPDKSGLPSDRFSAERTGGSVSTLTIQRTQQEDSAVYLCASSSLGAGLDVLTFGAGSRLTVL.

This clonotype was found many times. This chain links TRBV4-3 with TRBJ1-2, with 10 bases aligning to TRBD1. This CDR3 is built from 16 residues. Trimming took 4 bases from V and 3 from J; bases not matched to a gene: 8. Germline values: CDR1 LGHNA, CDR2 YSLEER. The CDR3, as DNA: TGCGCCAGCAGCCGGGCGAGGGGACAGGGGCACTATGGCTACACCTTC. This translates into CASSRARGQGHYGYTF.

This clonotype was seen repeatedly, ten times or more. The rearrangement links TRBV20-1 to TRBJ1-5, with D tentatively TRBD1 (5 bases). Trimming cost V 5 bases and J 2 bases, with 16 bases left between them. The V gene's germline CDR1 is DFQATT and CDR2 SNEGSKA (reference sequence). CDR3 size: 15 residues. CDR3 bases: TGCAGTGCTCACCCGGGGGTACCAGGCAATCAGCCCCAGCATTTT. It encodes CSAHPGVPGNQPQHF.

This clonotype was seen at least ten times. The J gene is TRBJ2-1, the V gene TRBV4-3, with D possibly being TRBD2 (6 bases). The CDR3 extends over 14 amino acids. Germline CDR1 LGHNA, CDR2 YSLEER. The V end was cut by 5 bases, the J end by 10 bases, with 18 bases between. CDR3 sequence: CASSGYYGDWEQFF. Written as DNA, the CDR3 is TGCGCCAGCAGCGGATACTACGGGGACTGGGAGCAGTTCTTC.

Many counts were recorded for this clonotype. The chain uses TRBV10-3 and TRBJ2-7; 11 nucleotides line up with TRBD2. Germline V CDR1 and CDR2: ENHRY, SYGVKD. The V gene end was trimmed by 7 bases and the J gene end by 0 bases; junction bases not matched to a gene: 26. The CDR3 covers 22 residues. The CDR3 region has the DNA TGTGCCATCACACAAAGTGGGACTTCGATCGGGACTAGCGGCACCCGCTCCTACGAGCAGTACTTC. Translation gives CAITQSGTSIGTSGTRSYEQYF.

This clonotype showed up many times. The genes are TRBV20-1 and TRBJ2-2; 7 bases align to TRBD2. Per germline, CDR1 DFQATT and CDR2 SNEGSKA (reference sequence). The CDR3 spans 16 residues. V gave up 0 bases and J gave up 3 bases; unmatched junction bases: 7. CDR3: CSARDGGGGDTGELFF. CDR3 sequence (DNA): TGCAGTGCTAGAGATGGTGGGGGGGGGGACACCGGGGAGCTGTTTTTT.

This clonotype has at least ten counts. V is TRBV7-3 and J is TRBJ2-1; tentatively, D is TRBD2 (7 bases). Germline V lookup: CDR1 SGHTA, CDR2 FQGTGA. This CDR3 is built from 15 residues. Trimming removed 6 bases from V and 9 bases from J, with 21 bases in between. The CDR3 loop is CASRLDGGAFREQFF. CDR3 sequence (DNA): TGTGCCAGCAGACTGGATGGGGGGGCCTTTCGTGAGCAGTTCTTC.

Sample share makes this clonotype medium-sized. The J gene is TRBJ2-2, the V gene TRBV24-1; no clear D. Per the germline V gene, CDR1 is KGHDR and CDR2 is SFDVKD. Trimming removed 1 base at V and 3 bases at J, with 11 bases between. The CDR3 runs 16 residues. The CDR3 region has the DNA TGTGCCACCAGTGATTTAAACCGTGGGGACACCGGGGAGCTGTTTTTT. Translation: CATSDLNRGDTGELFF.

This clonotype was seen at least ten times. CDR3 DNA sequence: TGTGCCAGCAGTTACTCGTTGGGCAGGGGGCTTGGAGATACGCAGTATTTT. The encoded protein is CASSYSLGRGLGDTQYF. The chain links TRBV6-5 to TRBJ2-3, with TRBD1 matching 8 bases. J lost 5 bases, V lost 0 bases, and 10 bases had no gene match. In germline, CDR1 is MNHEY, CDR2 SVGAGI. The CDR3 is 17 residues long.